The next 11 T cell receptor beta chains were all read from a single sample in a study of blood T cell repertoires in COVID-19. Repertoires were generated with immunoSEQ multiplex PCR, while TCRdb's copy carries only in-frame clones and drops some. The table shows under 150,000 clones, with almost 80% occurring only once. The sample consisted of peripheral blood. These receptors were taken from a human donor in a cohort sampled during active COVID-19.

This clone was recorded once. The J gene is TRBJ2-5, the V gene TRBV11-2, with D tentatively TRBD2 (5 bases). The V end was cut by 4 bases, the J end by 5 bases, with 11 bases between. CDR3 length equals 13 residues. Germline loops: CDR1 SGHAT, CDR2 FQNNGV. The CDR3 region is CASSSDRRETQYF. CDR3 DNA: TGTGCCAGCAGCTCGGATCGGAGGGAGACCCAGTACTTC.

This chain links TRBV12-3 or TRBV12-4 with TRBJ2-5; D not certain. The end of the DNA aligns better with TRBJ2-7, so the J call may be wrong. CDR3 size: 11 residues. CDR3 sequence (DNA): TGTGCCAGCAGTACTACCTACGAGCAGTACTTC. Its protein is CASSTTYEQYF.

V gene TRBV24-1 combines with J gene TRBJ2-6, with TRBD2 identical over 12 bases. The CDR3 is 18 residues long. V dropped 7 bases and J dropped 0; count of bases not matched to a gene: 6. CDR1 and CDR2 from the germline V gene are KGHDR and SFDVKD. The CDR3 here is CATSPTSGGDSGANVLTF. CDR3 sequence (DNA): TGTGCCACCAGCCCGACTAGCGGGGGCGACTCTGGGGCCAACGTCCTGACTTTC.

This chain connects TRBV7-2 to TRBJ2-1; 7 positions agree with TRBD2. After removal of 1 base from V and 6 bases from J, the junction contained 9 bases not matched to a gene. Germline CDR1 and CDR2: SGHTA and FQGNSA. This CDR3 has 16 residues. The DNA of the CDR3 is TGTGCCAGCAGCTTAGTTTTTGCGGGGGATACCAATGAGCAGTTCTTC. Translation gives CASSLVFAGDTNEQFF.

This chain joins TRBV30 and TRBJ2-1; 13 nucleotides match TRBD2. V shed 7 bases, J shed 9 bases, and the junction held 3 bases outside the gene matches. The CDR3 loop spans 12 amino acids. Germline V gives CDR1 GTSNPN, CDR2 SVGIG (reference sequence). CDR3 sequence reads: CASGTSGVEQFF. The CDR3 coding sequence is TGTGCCTCAGGGACTAGCGGGGTTGAGCAGTTCTTC.

This sequence joins TRBV2 and TRBJ2-1; 9 bases are shared with TRBD1. This CDR3 contains 17 residues. The germline gives CDR1 SNHLY, CDR2 FYNNEI. The junction had 16 bases not matched to a gene; V was cut back by 9 bases and J by 4 bases. In nucleotides, the CDR3 is TGTGCCAGTTATGGGCCCCTCGACAGGGGGTATTACAATGAGCAGTTCTTC. It specifies CASYGPLDRGYYNEQFF. Full variable domain (missing parts from reference TRBV2 and TRBJ2-1): EPEVTQTPSHQVTQMGQEVILRCVPISNHLYFYWYRQILGQKVEFLVSFYNNEISEKSEIFDDQFSVERPDGSNFTLKIRSTKLEDSAMYFCASYGPLDRGYYNEQFFGPGTRLTVL.

The chain recombines TRBV11-3 with TRBJ2-2, with 7 bases that match TRBD1. Trimming cost V 3 bases and J 5 bases; bases outside gene matches: 9. The CDR3 length is 16 residues. The germline gives CDR1 SGHNT, CDR2 YENEEA. Here the CDR3 DNA reads TGTGCCAGCAGCTTCTCCCTGCCAGGGGGAACCGGGGAGCTGTTTTTT. Translating gives CASSFSLPGGTGELFF.

This clone showed up just once. The chain joins TRBV19 to TRBJ1-4; tentatively, D is TRBD1 (5 bases). The CDR3 spans 16 residues. Trimming left V 3 bases short and J 0 bases short, with 11 bases between. Germline V lookup: CDR1 LNHDA, CDR2 SQIVND (reference sequence). The CDR3 sequence: CASSIGASATNEKLFF. CDR3 DNA: TGTGCCAGTAGTATTGGGGCCTCTGCAACTAATGAAAAACTGTTTTTT. Based on the CDR3 plus reference TRBV19 and TRBJ1-4, the full variable domain is DGGITQSPKYLFRKEGQNVTLSCEQNLNHDAMYWYRQDPGQGLRLIYYSQIVNDFQKGDIAEGYSVSREKKESFPLTVTSAQKNPTAFYLCASSIGASATNEKLFFGSGTQLSVL.

V gene TRBV15 combines with J gene TRBJ2-1; a possible D gene is TRBD2 (6 bases). Germline V gives CDR1 LNHNV, CDR2 YYDKDF (reference sequence). This CDR3 has 15 amino acids. V dropped 4 bases and J dropped 9 bases, with 19 bases sitting between them. In nucleotides, the CDR3 is TGTGCCACCAGCAAATCCTTCACTAGCCTTGCTGAGCAGTTCTTC. It is translated as CATSKSFTSLAEQFF.

This clone showed up just a few times. V gene TRBV4-3 combines with J gene TRBJ2-7, with D possibly being TRBD1 (5 bases). V shed 0 bases and J shed 0 bases, with 9 bases lying between them. CDR1 and CDR2 from the germline V gene are LGHNA and YSLEER. This CDR3 is built from 15 residues. CDR3 protein: CASSQDSRGSYEQYF. The CDR3 DNA reads TGCGCCAGCAGCCAAGATAGTAGGGGCTCCTACGAGCAGTACTTC.

The chain carries TRBV24-1 and TRBJ2-1; possibly TRBD1 for D (5 bases). Trimming stripped 2 bases from V and 0 bases from J, with 10 bases between. Germline assignment: CDR1 KGHDR and CDR2 SFDVKD. The CDR3 totals 16 residues. The CDR3 is CATSDWGRSSYNEQFF. CDR3 nucleotide sequence: TGTGCCACCAGTGATTGGGGCCGGAGCTCCTACAATGAGCAGTTCTTC.